One TCR beta chain is described in this entry. The antigen is unknown. Germline lookup yields CDR1 SEHNR and CDR2 FQNEAQ (reference sequence). The CDR3 is 13 amino acids. The V end lost 5 bases, the J end lost 3 bases, and 11 bases lay between the germline ends. Sequencing was performed with immunoSEQ multiplex PCR; in TCRdb, only in-frame clones are kept and a portion is missing. The sample carries tens of thousands of clones, around 96% recorded once. The data belong to a study of siplizumab effects on memory and regulatory T cells. Whole-study findings and limits: Major contributors to the alloresponse seemed to be naive T cells, which also appeared more diverse than memory cells.

This receptor was obtained from a human donor in good health. The source material was naive CD8+ T cells sorted from blood. The rearrangement uses TRBV7-9 and TRBJ2-7; D is unresolved. The DNA for the CDR3 is TGTGCCAGCAGCCAGGCGGTGTTCTACGAGCAGTACTTC. It codes for CASSQAVFYEQYF.